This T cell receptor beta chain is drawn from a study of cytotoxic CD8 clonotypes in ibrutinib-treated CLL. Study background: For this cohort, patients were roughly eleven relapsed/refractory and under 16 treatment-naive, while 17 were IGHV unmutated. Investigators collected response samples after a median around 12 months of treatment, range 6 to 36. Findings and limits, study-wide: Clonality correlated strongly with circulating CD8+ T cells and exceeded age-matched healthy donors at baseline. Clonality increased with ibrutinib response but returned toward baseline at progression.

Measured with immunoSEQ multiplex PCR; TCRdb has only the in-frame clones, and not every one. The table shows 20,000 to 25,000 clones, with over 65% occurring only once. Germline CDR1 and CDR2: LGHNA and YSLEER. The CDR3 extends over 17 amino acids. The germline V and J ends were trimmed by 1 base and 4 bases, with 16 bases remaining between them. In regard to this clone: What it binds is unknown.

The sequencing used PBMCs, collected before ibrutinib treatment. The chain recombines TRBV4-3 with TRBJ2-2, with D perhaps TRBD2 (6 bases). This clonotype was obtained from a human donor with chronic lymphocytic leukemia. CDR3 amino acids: CASSQGSGSTITGELFF. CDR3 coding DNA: TGCGCCAGCAGCCAAGGGTCCGGGAGCACCATCACCGGGGAGCTGTTTTTT.